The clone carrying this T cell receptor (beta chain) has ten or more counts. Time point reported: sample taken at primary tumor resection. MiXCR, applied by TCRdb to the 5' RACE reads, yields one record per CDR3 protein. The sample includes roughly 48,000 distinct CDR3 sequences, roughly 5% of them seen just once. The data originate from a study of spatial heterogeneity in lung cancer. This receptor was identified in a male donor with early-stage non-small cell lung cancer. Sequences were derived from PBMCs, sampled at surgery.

CDR3 region: CAWTRGTGGREQYF. The DNA for the CDR3 is TGTGCCTGGACAAGGGGGACAGGGGGCCGCGAGCAGTACTTC. This chain joins TRBV30 and TRBJ2-7, with 12 bases fitting TRBD1. There are 14 residues in the CDR3. V was pared by 4 bases and J by 6 bases, with 7 bases of the junction left unmatched. Germline assignment: CDR1 GTSNPN and CDR2 SVGIG (reference sequence).